This T cell receptor (beta chain) was identified in a study of T cells in Graves' hyperthyroidism and ophthalmopathy. On the study more broadly: The authors collected peripheral blood at initial diagnosis, before any treatment. Whole-study results and caveats: Most thyroid-expanded clonotypes above 0.001 were also found in blood.

This clonotype was observed at least ten times. Its antigen is not known. From RNA transcripts, TCR beta CDR3 regions were amplified. With the HTBI primer set, the TCR CDR3 went through a first round of RT-PCR. TCRdb itself ran the multiplex PCR reads through MiXCR, one entry per CDR3 protein. The table shows 370,000 or so distinct CDR3 sequences, with approximately 12% occurring only once. Germline V lookup: CDR1 LGHDT, CDR2 YNNKEL (reference sequence). V shed 4 bases and J 9 bases; nucleotides not matched to a gene: 11. This CDR3 contains 16 residues. The V gene is TRBV3-1, the J gene TRBJ2-3; 12 nucleotides align to TRBD2. This sequence was found in a man aged 25 to 40 with Graves' hyperthyroidism that later progressed to Graves' ophthalmopathy. What was sequenced was blood. CDR3 protein: CASSRPGLAGGYTQYF. The CDR3 nucleotides are TGTGCCAGCAGCCGACCGGGACTAGCGGGCGGATACACGCAGTATTTT.